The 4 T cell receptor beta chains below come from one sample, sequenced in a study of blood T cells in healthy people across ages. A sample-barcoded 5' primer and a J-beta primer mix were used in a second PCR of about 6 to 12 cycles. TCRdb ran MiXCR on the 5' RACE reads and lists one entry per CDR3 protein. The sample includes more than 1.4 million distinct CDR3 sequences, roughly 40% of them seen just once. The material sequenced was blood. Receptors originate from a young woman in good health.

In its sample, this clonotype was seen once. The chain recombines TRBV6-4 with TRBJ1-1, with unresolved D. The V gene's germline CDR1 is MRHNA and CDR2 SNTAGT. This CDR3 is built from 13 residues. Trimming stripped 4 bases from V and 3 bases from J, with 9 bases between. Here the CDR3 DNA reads TGTGCCAGCAGTGCATCTGGGGACACTGAAGCTTTCTTT. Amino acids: CASSASGDTEAFF.

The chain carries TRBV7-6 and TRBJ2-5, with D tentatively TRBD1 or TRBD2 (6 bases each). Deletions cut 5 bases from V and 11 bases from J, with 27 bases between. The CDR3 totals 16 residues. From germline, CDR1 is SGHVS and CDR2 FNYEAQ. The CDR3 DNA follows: TGTGCCAGCAGCATCGGGTCATACCGGGGGCCCAATGAGCAGTACTTC. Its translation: CASSIGSYRGPNEQYF.

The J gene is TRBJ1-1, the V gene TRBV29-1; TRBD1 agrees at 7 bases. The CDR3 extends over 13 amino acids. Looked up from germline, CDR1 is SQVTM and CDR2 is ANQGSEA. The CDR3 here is CTVTGTADTEAFF. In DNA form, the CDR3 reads TGCACCGTAACCGGGACAGCGGACACTGAAGCTTTCTTT.

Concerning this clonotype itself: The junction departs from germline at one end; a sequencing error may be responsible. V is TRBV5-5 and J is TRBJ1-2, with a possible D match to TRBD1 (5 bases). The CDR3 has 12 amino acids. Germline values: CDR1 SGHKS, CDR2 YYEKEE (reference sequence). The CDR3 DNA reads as TGTGCCCGCAGCTTGGGGACTTACGGCTACACCTTC. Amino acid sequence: CARSLGTYGYTF.